This T cell receptor (beta chain) came from a study of vaccination and CD4 T cells after COVID-19. Documented treatment: roughly 10-day PBMC culture with coronavirus spike peptide pools or control peptides (ViraFEST assay). In the case of this clonotype: What it recognizes is unknown.

Scientists ran DNA taken from cultured CD4+ T cells through the Oncomine TCR Beta short-read assay for sequencing. MiXCR was run by TCRdb on the PCR reads, yielding one entry per CDR3 protein. This sample carries 15,000 to 20,000 distinct CDR3 sequences, about 41% of them seen once, and the ten largest clones take 11% to 15%. This CDR3 spans 13 amino acids. Germline-derived CDR1 and CDR2 are DFQATT and SNEGSKA (reference sequence). J gave up 4 bases and V 3 bases, and 4 bases lay outside the gene matches. Sequenced input: CD4+ T cells from blood, cultured in vitro. This sequence originates from a human donor who had recovered from COVID-19. The chain combines TRBV20-1 with TRBJ2-5; TRBD1 matches at 8 bases. In nucleotides, the CDR3 is TGCAGTGCTAGTCAGGGGGCAGGAGAGACCCAGTACTTC. The encoded protein is CSASQGAGETQYF.